This T cell receptor (beta chain) is drawn from a study of blood T cell repertoires in COVID-19. Study as a whole: The analysed material was cDNA or gDNA that came from T cells, B-cell-depleted T cells, or PBMCs.

Germline V gene sequence: CDR1 SGHTA, CDR2 FQGNSA. Trimming at V came to 3 bases and at J to 10 bases, leaving 7 bases not matched to a gene. The CDR3 contains 15 residues. Study processing details: Amplified reference gene primers provided the basis for estimating nucleated cell counts. Only in-frame clones appear in the TCRdb table, and some are missing; sequencing was by immunoSEQ multiplex PCR. V and J calls and clone size are those listed in that table; D and trimming were worked out from the DNA. This sample yields tens of thousands of clones, of which around three quarters are seen a single time; approximately 29% belongs to the top ten.

Sequencing was performed on peripheral blood. The sequence derives from a woman of 80 years or more with active or convalescent COVID-19. This chain uses TRBV7-2 with TRBJ1-6; 9 nucleotides agree with TRBD1. The CDR3, as DNA: TGTGCCAGCAGCTTTCCGGGACAGGGATCCTCACCCCTCCACTTT. As protein: CASSFPGQGSSPLHF.